This T cell receptor beta chain was identified in a study of cytomegalovirus exposure and HLA in healthy donors. The CDR3 is 12 residues long. V gave up 7 bases and J gave up 7 bases; unmatched junction bases: 3. Germline V gene sequence: CDR1 SNHLY, CDR2 FYNNEI. PCR used 60 Vbeta primers and 13 Jbeta primers. Measured with immunoSEQ multiplex PCR; TCRdb has only the in-frame clones, and not every one. The top ten clones hold 2.5% to 3% of a sample with about 110,000 clones, 75% of them seen once. V is TRBV2 and J is TRBJ2-1, with TRBD2 matching 8 bases. The specimen sequenced was PBMCs. The receptor was isolated from a male donor in good health and CMV-seropositive. CDR3 loop: CASKTGGNEQFF. The CDR3 coding sequence is TGTGCCAGCAAAACGGGGGGGAATGAGCAGTTCTTC.